The TCR beta chain described here comes from a study of T cell responses to AZD1222 COVID-19 vaccine. On the study more broadly: Second-dose recipients at about 4 or about 12 weeks were treated as one pooled group. Notes on the study in general: Researchers report vaccine-associated CD4 TCRs spanning spike, with dominance at 160-218 and 743-854. None of the repertoires were sampled until the peak T cell response had passed.

The table came from immunoSEQ multiplex PCR; TCRdb's copy has only in-frame clones and leaves some out. The sample lists 85,000 to 130,000 clones; approximately 88% were seen once. A remark on this clone: The target antigen is unknown.

The CDR3 has 15 residues. The V end was cut by 3 bases, the J end by 4 bases, with 15 bases between. Germline V lookup: CDR1 SGHAT, CDR2 FQNNGV. The sequence was obtained from an adult in good health. The sample consisted of peripheral blood, taken on day 0 of AZD1222 vaccination. This sequence joins TRBV11-2 and TRBJ1-2; weak D call: TRBD1 (5 bases). In nucleotides, the CDR3 is TGTGCCAGCAGCTTCTTTCAGGGACTGGCCTATGGCTACACCTTC. Its protein is CASSFFQGLAYGYTF. The full variable domain, completed using reference TRBV11-2 and TRBJ1-2, is EAGVAQSPRYKIIEKRQSVAFWCNPISGHATLYWYQQILGQGPKLLIQFQNNGVVDDSQLPKDRFSAERLKGVDSTLKIQPAKLEDSAVYLCASSFFQGLAYGYTFGSGTRLTVV.